The 27 T cell receptor beta chains listed next were all sequenced from one sample in a study of vaccination effects on CD4 cells after COVID-19. Investigators separated out CD4+ T cells once about 10 days of culture had passed. Each person got two doses of an mRNA SARS-CoV-2 vaccine, BNT162b2 or mRNA-1273. Repertoires were generated with immunoSEQ multiplex PCR, while TCRdb's copy carries only in-frame clones and drops some. The table includes just over 55,000 clones, about 81% detected once. No cognate antigen is known for these TCRs. The sample consisted of CD4+ T cells from PBMCs cultured without peptide, taken after COVID-19 vaccination. These receptors all stem from a human donor who received a COVID-19 vaccine.

CDR3 amino acids: CASSQARGNTIYF. The CDR3 DNA follows: TGCGCCAGCAGCCAAGCTCGGGGAAACACCATATATTTT. This sequence joins TRBV4-1 and TRBJ1-3; D not certain. The CDR3 has 13 amino acids. Trimming pared 1 base from V and 4 bases from J, leaving 5 bases between. Germline CDR1 reads MGHRA; CDR2 reads YSYEKL.

The chain joins TRBV28 to TRBJ2-7; 10 nucleotides align to TRBD2. J was trimmed by 5 bases and V by 7 bases; bases with no gene match: 8. Germline loops: CDR1 MDHEN, CDR2 SYDVKM. The CDR3 spans 14 residues. This chain's CDR3 is CASTSSGGSDEQYF. The CDR3 DNA is TGTGCCAGCACGTCTAGCGGGGGATCTGACGAGCAGTACTTC.

The V and J genes are TRBV7-9 and TRBJ2-2; D may be TRBD1 (6 bases). This CDR3 is built from 15 residues. CDR1 and CDR2 (germline): SEHNR, FQNEAQ (reference sequence). V lost 5 bases, J lost 7 bases, and 17 bases lay in between. This chain's CDR3 is CASSLGTPRGGELFF. CDR3 DNA: TGTGCCAGCAGCCTCGGGACACCTAGGGGCGGGGAGCTGTTTTTT.

The genes are TRBV4-1 and TRBJ1-2; 9 positions agree with TRBD1. The V gene's germline CDR1 is MGHRA and CDR2 YSYEKL. This CDR3 contains 15 residues. Losses at the gene ends were 6 bases for V and 6 bases for J; bases not matched to a gene: 11. The CDR3 reads CASRLTGTGNDGYTF. The CDR3 DNA reads as TGCGCCAGCAGGCTAACCGGGACAGGGAATGATGGCTACACCTTC.

J is TRBJ2-7 and V is TRBV4-2; D is undetermined. This CDR3 is 15 amino acids long. Trimming took off 1 base at V and 1 base at J, with 11 bases between the two ends. In germline, CDR1 is LGHNA, CDR2 YNFKEQ. CDR3 bases: TGTGCCAGCAGCCAAGGAAGAGAGACATCCTACGAGCAGTACTTC. Translated, it gives CASSQGRETSYEQYF.

The genes are TRBV14 and TRBJ1-2; D might be TRBD1 (5 bases). The germline CDR1 and CDR2 sequences are SGHDN and FVKESK. The V and J ends lost 0 bases and 4 bases respectively, with 15 bases between them. The CDR3 is 16 amino acids. CDR3 sequence reads: CASSQEVRQTGYGYTF. CDR3 nucleotide sequence: TGTGCCAGCAGCCAAGAGGTGAGACAGACGGGCTATGGCTACACCTTC. The entire variable domain, with the rest obtained from reference TRBV14 and TRBJ1-2, is as follows: EAGVTQFPSHSVIEKGQTVTLRCDPISGHDNLYWYRRVMGKEIKFLLHFVKESKQDESGMPNNRFLAERTGGTYSTLKVQPAELEDSGVYFCASSQEVRQTGYGYTFGSGTRLTVV.

This rearrangement joins TRBV5-1 to TRBJ2-6; D is possibly TRBD1 (6 bases). Germline CDR1 is SGHRS and CDR2 is YFSETQ. Trimming stripped 4 bases from V and 4 bases from J, with 21 bases between. The CDR3 has 18 amino acids. CDR3 loop: CASSDPPSRGSGANVLTF. CDR3 DNA: TGCGCCAGCAGCGACCCCCCAAGCAGGGGCTCGGGGGCCAACGTCCTGACTTTC.

The chain is built from TRBV5-6 and TRBJ2-3; tentatively, D is TRBD2 (6 bases). Germline V gives CDR1 SGHDT, CDR2 YYEEEE. The CDR3 is 13 residues long. The V and J ends lost 3 bases and 4 bases respectively, with 9 bases between them. The CDR3 sequence is CASSWRGADTQYF. CDR3 sequence (DNA): TGTGCCAGCAGCTGGAGGGGTGCAGATACGCAGTATTTT.

This chain connects TRBV19 to TRBJ1-6, with D unclear. V lost 4 bases and J 5 bases, leaving 15 bases between the germline ends. The CDR3 runs to 16 residues. The V gene's germline CDR1 is LNHDA and CDR2 SQIVND (reference sequence). The CDR3 DNA sequence: TGTGCCAGTAGTAGGGAGCACCGGAATAATAATTCACCCCTCCACTTT. This translates into CASSREHRNNNSPLHF.

The chain couples TRBV6-2 or TRBV6-3 to TRBJ2-7; 7 bases map to TRBD2. The germline gives CDR1 MNHEY, CDR2 SVGEGT. J gave up 6 bases and V 2 bases, and 10 bases lay outside the gene matches. The CDR3 consists of 15 residues. The CDR3 protein is CASSYPTSGGGEQYF. Written as DNA, the CDR3 is TGTGCCAGCAGTTACCCGACTAGTGGGGGGGGCGAGCAGTACTTC.

This chain joins TRBV9 and TRBJ1-1; D possibly corresponds to TRBD1 (6 bases). V was shortened by 0 bases and J by 5 bases, with 8 bases between the two germline ends. This CDR3 has 13 amino acids. CDR1 is SGDLS and CDR2 is YYNGEE in the germline V gene. The CDR3 sequence: CASSVEGDTEAFF. The CDR3 nucleotides are TGTGCCAGCAGCGTAGAGGGGGATACTGAAGCTTTCTTT.

The chain uses TRBV5-4 and TRBJ2-2, with 9 bases that match TRBD2. The length of the CDR3 is 16 residues. Germline V lookup: CDR1 SGHNT, CDR2 YYREEE (reference sequence). Trimming at V came to 4 bases and at J to 9 bases, leaving 13 bases not matched to a gene. Here the CDR3 DNA reads TGTGCCAGCAGCGCGCCACTTGGCGGGGGGGCCAGGGAGCTGTTTTTT. This gives the protein CASSAPLGGGARELFF.

This sequence joins TRBV19 and TRBJ1-1; no clear D. Trimming took 1 base from V and 8 from J, leaving 14 bases between them. Germline CDR1 is LNHDA and CDR2 is SQIVND (reference sequence). CDR3 length: 14 amino acids. CDR3 in amino acids: CASSIVFGQSEAFF. The CDR3 region has the DNA TGTGCCAGTAGTATAGTCTTCGGGCAATCAGAAGCTTTCTTT.

This clone has a single count. The V gene is TRBV28, the J gene TRBJ2-7, with 11 positions matching TRBD2. The germline V gene encodes CDR1 MDHEN and CDR2 SYDVKM. V gave up 5 bases and J gave up 2 bases; unmatched junction bases: 11. The CDR3 consists of 17 residues. CDR3 protein: CASSPYRTSGPPYEQYF. CDR3 nucleotide sequence: TGTGCCAGCAGTCCCTACCGGACTAGCGGGCCCCCCTACGAGCAGTACTTC.

V gene TRBV6-1 combines with J gene TRBJ2-7; perhaps D is TRBD1 or TRBD2 (5 bases each). Looked up from germline, CDR1 is MNHNS and CDR2 is SASEGT. V gave up 0 bases and J gave up 3 bases, with 6 bases separating them. CDR3 length equals 13 residues. The CDR3 sequence is CASSEAGDYEQYF. DNA of the CDR3: TGTGCCAGCAGTGAAGCGGGGGACTACGAGCAGTACTTC.

The V and J genes are TRBV2 and TRBJ1-5, with D hard to call. The V gene's germline CDR1 is SNHLY and CDR2 FYNNEI. The CDR3 contains 15 residues. V was clipped by 0 bases and J by 4 bases, with 10 bases between them. The CDR3 DNA is TGTGCCAGCAGTGAAGCGGAGGGTCAAAATCAGCCCCAGCATTTT. Encoded protein: CASSEAEGQNQPQHF.

This clone was picked up a small number of times. The chain links TRBV30 to TRBJ1-2; D is unresolved. Germline V gene sequence: CDR1 GTSNPN, CDR2 SVGIG (reference sequence). This CDR3 has 15 amino acids. Trimming removed 1 base at V and 3 bases at J, with 15 bases between. For the CDR3, the DNA is TGTGCCTGGAGTGGGCCCGAGGAATCTTACTATGGCTACACCTTC. Amino acid sequence: CAWSGPEESYYGYTF.

This rearrangement joins TRBV10-3 to TRBJ2-5; TRBD1 agrees at 8 bases. Germline loops: CDR1 ENHRY, CDR2 SYGVKD. CDR3 length: 13 residues. V lost 10 bases to trimming and J lost 2 bases; unmatched junction nucleotides: 6. CDR3 DNA: TGTGCCACCAACAGGGGGTGGCAAGAGACCCAGTACTTC. Its translation is CATNRGWQETQYF.

The genes are TRBV5-1 and TRBJ2-1; possible D gene TRBD2, 5 bases. Between the trimmed V and J ends, which lost 0 bases and 8 bases, there was a span of 12 bases. The CDR3 is 14 amino acids. Germline CDR1 SGHRS, CDR2 YFSETQ. The CDR3 region has the DNA TGCGCCAGCAGCTTGGAGCCGGGAAGATATGAGCAGTTCTTC. Its translation: CASSLEPGRYEQFF.

The V call is TRBV27, the J call TRBJ1-5; D gene ambiguous. This CDR3 has 16 residues. Germline CDR1 MNHEY, CDR2 SMNVEV (reference sequence). V was shortened by 6 bases and J by 7 bases, with 22 bases between the two germline ends. The CDR3 DNA reads as TGTGCCAGCAGCCCAGGCGGTGACAACGGGCGGCAGCCCCAGCATTTT. Its translation: CASSPGGDNGRQPQHF.

This chain links TRBV5-4 with TRBJ2-3; TRBD2 matches at 11 bases. The trim removed 1 base at V and 2 bases at J, leaving 3 bases unmatched. CDR1 is SGHNT, CDR2 YYREEE, per germline (reference sequence). This CDR3 has 16 amino acids. The CDR3 DNA is TGTGCCAGCAGCTTGCCGGGACTAGCGGCCACAGATACGCAGTATTTT. It codes for CASSLPGLAATDTQYF.

The J gene is TRBJ2-1, the V gene TRBV5-1; D may be TRBD1 (6 bases). Germline CDR1 SGHRS, CDR2 YFSETQ. The CDR3 sequence is 16 residues long. Trimming removed 4 bases from V and 4 bases from J, with 18 bases in between. The CDR3 sequence is CASSAQTGVWYNEQFF. DNA of the CDR3: TGCGCCAGCAGCGCGCAGACAGGTGTTTGGTACAATGAGCAGTTCTTC.

The rearrangement links TRBV7-9 to TRBJ1-1; D is possibly TRBD1 (6 bases). V dropped 5 bases and J dropped 8 bases, with 18 bases sitting between them. From germline, CDR1 is SEHNR and CDR2 FQNEAQ (reference sequence). The CDR3 contains 14 residues. The CDR3 protein is CASSHKEPGAEAFF. Here the CDR3 DNA reads TGTGCCAGCAGCCACAAAGAACCAGGGGCGGAAGCTTTCTTT.

The chain has TRBV18 and TRBJ1-1; tentative D call: TRBD1 (6 bases). The V and J ends lost 3 bases and 7 bases respectively, with 12 bases between them. CDR3 size: 13 residues. Germline V lookup: CDR1 KGHSH, CDR2 LQKENI. The CDR3 spells CASSPKGQIEAFF. The CDR3 DNA follows: TGTGCCAGCTCACCTAAAGGACAGATTGAAGCTTTCTTT.

The V gene is TRBV5-4, the J gene TRBJ1-6; 7 nucleotides line up with TRBD1. Losses at the gene ends were 3 bases for V and 8 bases for J; bases not matched to a gene: 5. CDR1 SGHNT and CDR2 YYREEE come from the germline V gene (reference sequence). The CDR3 extends over 14 amino acids. CDR3 bases: TGTGCCAGCAGCTCCCGGGACAGATATTCACCCCTCCACTTT. It specifies CASSSRDRYSPLHF.

The chain uses TRBV7-9 and TRBJ1-1; tentative D call: TRBD1 (5 bases). Germline V gene lookup returns CDR1 SEHNR and CDR2 FQNEAQ (reference sequence). The CDR3 covers 16 residues. Trimming cost V 5 bases and J 1 base, with 17 bases left between them. The CDR3 region has the DNA TGTGCCAGCAGCCCCGCCCCGAACAGGAAGAACACTGAAGCTTTCTTT. It encodes CASSPAPNRKNTEAFF.

The chain carries TRBV5-1 and TRBJ1-2; D gene ambiguous. The germline V gene encodes CDR1 SGHRS and CDR2 YFSETQ. CDR3 length: 14 amino acids. Trimming stripped 3 bases from V and 3 bases from J, with 12 bases between. The CDR3 coding sequence is TGCGCCAGCAGCTCCAGAGGACTTGACTATGGCTACACCTTC. The encoded protein is CASSSRGLDYGYTF.